This is a list of T cell receptor beta chains from one sample in a study of post-analysis software for immune sequencing data. Via MiXCR, TCRdb re-called the PCR reads, giving one row per CDR3 protein. Of 170,000 or so distinct CDR3 sequences in the sample, about 32% were seen once. The sample was blood. These receptors were taken from a girl aged 10 to 17 with multiple sclerosis. Both conserved end residues are trimmed from each CDR3. The D gene is left open where the match is weak.

j_call d_call v_call cdr3_aa
TRBJ1-3 TRBD1 TRBV5-1 TSRQGRSSGNTIY
TRBJ1-4 NA TRBV11-2 ASSFGRGETNEKLF
TRBJ1-2 TRBD1 TRBV3-1 ASSLSGGQYDYGYT
TRBJ2-1 NA TRBV20-1 SAPPGRIDNEQF
TRBJ1-1 TRBD1 TRBV6-1 ASSTASGTGDFTEAF
TRBJ2-1 NA TRBV2 ASSGVDEQF
TRBJ2-7 TRBD2 TRBV15 ATSRAGGSTYEQY
TRBJ1-2 NA TRBV21-1 ASSNSRTTDKTDYGYT
TRBJ2-7 NA TRBV12-3/TRBV12-4 ASSPGHRSYEQY
NA NA TRBV2 ASSEIRVETSRDEQY
NA NA TRBV19 ASSIEGARDSSYEQY
TRBJ2-1 TRBD2 TRBV7-8 ASSPQTSGRALF
TRBJ2-7 TRBD1 TRBV18 ASSPQGAALTEQY
TRBJ2-1 TRBD2 TRBV20-1 SASPGLAGKDEQF
TRBJ2-7 TRBD2 TRBV5-1 ASSQLAGASYEQY
TRBJ2-2 NA TRBV5-1 ASRSYTGELF
TRBJ1-2 NA TRBV7-9 ASRFPYRDGDYGYT
TRBJ2-1 TRBD1 TRBV5-8 ASSLWSGQGNNEQF
TRBJ2-3 NA TRBV30 AWTNTDTQY
TRBJ1-1 NA TRBV9 ASSPRGDLSVNTEAF
TRBJ1-2 NA TRBV20-1 SAINPSWWGYT
TRBJ2-3 TRBD2 TRBV11-2 ASSPVAGLNTDTQY
TRBJ2-1 TRBD2 TRBV11-2 ASQGLADIHEQF
TRBJ1-4 NA TRBV7-9 ASSRGGPATNEKLF
TRBJ2-5 NA TRBV9 ASSVSGGQETQY
TRBJ2-5 NA TRBV15 ATSRDLRHIQETQY
TRBJ2-5 NA TRBV25-1 ASSLSQETQY
TRBJ2-7 TRBD2 TRBV28 ASSLRDYPYEQY
TRBJ1-1 TRBD1 TRBV12-3/TRBV12-4 ASSPGTVEAF
TRBJ1-1 NA TRBV27 ASSLWGGVDTEAF
TRBJ2-1 NA TRBV15 ATSSGRDISYNEQF
TRBJ1-5 NA TRBV3-1 ASSQDGVGQPQH
TRBJ1-5 NA TRBV5-6 ASSLAAGIGNQPQH
TRBJ2-5 TRBD1 TRBV7-9 ASSSTGAQETQY
TRBJ1-6 NA TRBV15 ATSREARPPH
TRBJ1-2 NA TRBV13 ASSSNRDRYGYT
TRBJ1-4 NA TRBV29-1 SVSGRMANEKLF
TRBJ1-1 NA TRBV5-1 ASSSEHQNTEAF
TRBJ1-1 NA TRBV7-6 ASSPLDQQAF
NA TRBD2 TRBV12-3/TRBV12-4 ASLSGRAGGPHEQY
TRBJ1-5 TRBD1 TRBV9 ASSEGQSNQPQH
TRBJ1-5 NA TRBV12-3/TRBV12-4 ASSPLKWGWGQPQH
TRBJ2-4 TRBD1 TRBV7-2 ASSPHRGLVEQY
TRBJ2-3 NA TRBV10-3 AISESYGATNTVADTQY
TRBJ1-1 NA TRBV29-1 SVEGTNTEAF
TRBJ2-2 NA TRBV4-2 AGSQSSGPTNAGELF
TRBJ2-7 NA TRBV15 ATSIQKSQGSEQY
TRBJ1-6 NA TRBV13 ASSSWGNPESPPH
TRBJ1-2 NA TRBV29-1 SVRGGYGYT
TRBJ2-7 NA TRBV29-1 SVEDRGDNEQY
TRBJ2-7 NA TRBV27 ASNPRVGSYEQY
TRBJ1-2 NA TRBV28 ASSFEDYGYT
TRBJ1-1 NA TRBV20-1 SASPKNTEAF
TRBJ1-5 NA TRBV14 ASSLTLDQPQH
TRBJ1-1 TRBD1 TRBV5-4 ASRTGGYTEAF
TRBJ2-7 TRBD2 TRBV20-1 SARPGLDYEQY
TRBJ1-2 NA TRBV27 TSSPGRESNDGYT